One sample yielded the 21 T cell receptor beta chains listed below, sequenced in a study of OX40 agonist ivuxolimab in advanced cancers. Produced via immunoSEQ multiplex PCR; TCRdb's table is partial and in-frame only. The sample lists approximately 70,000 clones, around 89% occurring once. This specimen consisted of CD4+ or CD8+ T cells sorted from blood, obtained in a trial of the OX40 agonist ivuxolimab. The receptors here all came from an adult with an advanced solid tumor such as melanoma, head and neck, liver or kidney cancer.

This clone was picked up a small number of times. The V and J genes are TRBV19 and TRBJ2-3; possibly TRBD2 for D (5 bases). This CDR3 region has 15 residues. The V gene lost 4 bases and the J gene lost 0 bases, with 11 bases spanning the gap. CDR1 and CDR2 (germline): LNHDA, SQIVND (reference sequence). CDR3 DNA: TGTGCCAGTAGTACGGTCAGCGGTAGCACAGATACGCAGTATTTT. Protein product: CASSTVSGSTDTQYF.

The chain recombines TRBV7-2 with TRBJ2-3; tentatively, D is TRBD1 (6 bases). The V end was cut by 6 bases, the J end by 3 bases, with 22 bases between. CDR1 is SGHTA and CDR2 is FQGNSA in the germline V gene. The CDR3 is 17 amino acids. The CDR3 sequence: CASRHQGSLAATDTQYF. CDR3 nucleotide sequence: TGTGCCAGCAGGCATCAGGGGAGCCTGGCAGCGACAGATACGCAGTATTTT.

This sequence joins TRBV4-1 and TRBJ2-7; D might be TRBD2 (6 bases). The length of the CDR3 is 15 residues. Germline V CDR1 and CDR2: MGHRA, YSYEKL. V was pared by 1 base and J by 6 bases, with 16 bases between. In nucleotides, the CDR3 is TGCGCCAGCAGCCAAGGTAAAGCCGGGAGCCCCGAGCAGTACTTC. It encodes CASSQGKAGSPEQYF.

The CDR3 reads CASSQAGTGSFGGYTF. The CDR3 region has the DNA TGTGCCAGCAGCCAGGCCGGGACGGGGAGCTTTGGCGGCTACACCTTC. The V call is TRBV4-2, the J call TRBJ1-2; D possibly corresponds to TRBD1 (5 bases). The CDR3 runs to 16 residues. V was pared by 3 bases and J by 8 bases, with 22 bases between. Germline V gives CDR1 LGHNA, CDR2 YNFKEQ.

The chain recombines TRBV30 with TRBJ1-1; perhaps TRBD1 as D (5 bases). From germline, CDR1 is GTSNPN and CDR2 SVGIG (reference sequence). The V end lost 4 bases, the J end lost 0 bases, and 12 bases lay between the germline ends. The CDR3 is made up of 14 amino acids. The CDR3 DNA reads TGTGCCTGGAATATCGGACACTTGAACACTGAAGCTTTCTTT. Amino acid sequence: CAWNIGHLNTEAFF.

The CDR3 DNA follows: TGTGCCAACCCAACCCAGGGACGTACAGATACGCAGTATTTT. Its protein is CANPTQGRTDTQYF. The rearrangement joins TRBV2 to TRBJ2-3, with D perhaps assigned TRBD1 or TRBD2 (5 bases each). Trimming shortened V by 10 bases and J by 3 bases, and 17 bases separated the two germline ends. The CDR3 is 14 residues long. CDR1 and CDR2 (germline): SNHLY, FYNNEI.

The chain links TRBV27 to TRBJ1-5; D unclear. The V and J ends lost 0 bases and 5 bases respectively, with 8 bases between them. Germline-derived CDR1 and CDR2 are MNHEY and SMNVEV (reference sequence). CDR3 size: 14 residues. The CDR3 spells CASSLSPGHQPQHF. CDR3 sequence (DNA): TGTGCCAGCAGTTTATCGCCCGGGCATCAGCCCCAGCATTTT.

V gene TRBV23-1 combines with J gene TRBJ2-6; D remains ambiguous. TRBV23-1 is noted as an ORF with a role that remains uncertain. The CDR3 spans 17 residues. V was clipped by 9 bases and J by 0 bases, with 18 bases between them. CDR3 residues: CARTHGRHPSGANVLTF. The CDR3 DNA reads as TGCGCCAGGACCCATGGGCGACACCCCTCTGGGGCCAACGTCCTGACTTTC.

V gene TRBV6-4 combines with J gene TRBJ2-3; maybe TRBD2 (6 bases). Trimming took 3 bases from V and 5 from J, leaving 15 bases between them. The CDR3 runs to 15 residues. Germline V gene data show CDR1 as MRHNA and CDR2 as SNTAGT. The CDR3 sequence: CASSDEAGRLDTQYF. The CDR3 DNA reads TGTGCCAGCAGTGATGAGGCGGGGAGGTTAGATACGCAGTATTTT.

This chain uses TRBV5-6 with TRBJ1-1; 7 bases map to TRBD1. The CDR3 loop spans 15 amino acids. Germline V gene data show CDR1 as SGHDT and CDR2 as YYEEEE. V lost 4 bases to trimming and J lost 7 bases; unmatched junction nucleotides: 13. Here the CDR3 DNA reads TGTGCCAGCAGCAGGGACAGTATCCCCTCGGATGAAGCTTTCTTT. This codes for CASSRDSIPSDEAFF.

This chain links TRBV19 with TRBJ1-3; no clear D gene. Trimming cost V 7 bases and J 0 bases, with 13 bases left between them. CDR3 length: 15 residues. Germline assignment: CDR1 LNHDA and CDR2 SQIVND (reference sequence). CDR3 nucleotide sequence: TGTGCCAGTAACGCCCTGGGGAACTCTGGAAACACCATATATTTT. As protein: CASNALGNSGNTIYF.

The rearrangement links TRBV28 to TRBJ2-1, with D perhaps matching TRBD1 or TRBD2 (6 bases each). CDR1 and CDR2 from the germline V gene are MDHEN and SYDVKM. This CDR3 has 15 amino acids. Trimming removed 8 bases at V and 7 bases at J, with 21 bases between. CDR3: CASRQRGAFGNEQFF. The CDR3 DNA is TGTGCCAGCCGCCAGAGGGGGGCTTTTGGAAATGAGCAGTTCTTC.

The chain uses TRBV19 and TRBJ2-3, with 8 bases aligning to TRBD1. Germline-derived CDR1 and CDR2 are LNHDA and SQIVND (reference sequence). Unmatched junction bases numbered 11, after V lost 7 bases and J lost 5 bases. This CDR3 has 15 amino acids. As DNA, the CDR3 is TGTGCCAGTATGAAGGACAGGGAGTTCGGAGATACGCAGTATTTT. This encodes CASMKDREFGDTQYF.

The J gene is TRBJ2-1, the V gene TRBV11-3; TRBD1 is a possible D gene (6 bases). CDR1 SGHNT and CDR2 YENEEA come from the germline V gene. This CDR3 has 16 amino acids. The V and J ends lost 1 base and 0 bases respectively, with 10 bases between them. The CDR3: CASSLAVGGSYNEQFF. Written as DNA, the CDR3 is TGTGCCAGCAGCTTAGCGGTAGGGGGCTCCTACAATGAGCAGTTCTTC.

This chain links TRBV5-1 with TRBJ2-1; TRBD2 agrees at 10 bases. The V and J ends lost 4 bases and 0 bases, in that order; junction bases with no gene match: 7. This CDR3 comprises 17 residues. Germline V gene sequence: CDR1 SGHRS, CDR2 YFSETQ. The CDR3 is CASSGGLALYSYNEQFF. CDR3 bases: TGCGCCAGCAGCGGGGGACTAGCGCTTTACTCCTACAATGAGCAGTTCTTC.

CDR3 amino acids: CASRSSNQPQHF. The CDR3 DNA is TGTGCCAGTCGGAGTAGCAATCAGCCCCAGCATTTT. The chain links TRBV6-1 to TRBJ1-5; D unclear. The germline CDR1 and CDR2 sequences are MNHNS and SASEGT. The CDR3 totals 12 residues. V was shortened by 9 bases and J by 0 bases, with 6 bases between the two germline ends.

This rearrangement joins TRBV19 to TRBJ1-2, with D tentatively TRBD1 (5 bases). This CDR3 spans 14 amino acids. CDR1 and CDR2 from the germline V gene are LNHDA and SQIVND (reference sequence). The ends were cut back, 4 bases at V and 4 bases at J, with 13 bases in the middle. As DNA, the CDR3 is TGTGCCAGTAGTACCCCCGGGACGGTCTATGGCTACACCTTC. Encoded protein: CASSTPGTVYGYTF. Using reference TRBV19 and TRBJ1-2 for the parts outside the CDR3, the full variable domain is DGGITQSPKYLFRKEGQNVTLSCEQNLNHDAMYWYRQDPGQGLRLIYYSQIVNDFQKGDIAEGYSVSREKKESFPLTVTSAQKNPTAFYLCASSTPGTVYGYTFGSGTRLTVV.

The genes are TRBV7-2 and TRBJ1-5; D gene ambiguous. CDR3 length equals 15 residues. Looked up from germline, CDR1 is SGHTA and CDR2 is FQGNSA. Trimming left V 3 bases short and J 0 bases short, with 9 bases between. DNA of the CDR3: TGTGCCAGCAGCTTCCAGGAAAATAGCAATCAGCCCCAGCATTTT. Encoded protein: CASSFQENSNQPQHF. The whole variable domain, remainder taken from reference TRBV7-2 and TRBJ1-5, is GAGVSQSPSNKVTEKGKDVELRCDPISGHTALYWYRQSLGQGLEFLIYFQGNSAPDKSGLPSDRFSAERTGGSVSTLTIQRTQQEDSAVYLCASSFQENSNQPQHFGDGTRLSIL.

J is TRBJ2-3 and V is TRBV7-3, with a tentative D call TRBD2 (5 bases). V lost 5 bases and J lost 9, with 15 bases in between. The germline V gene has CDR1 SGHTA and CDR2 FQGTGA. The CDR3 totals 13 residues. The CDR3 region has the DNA TGTGCCAGCAGCACCCAGGAAACGGGAACGCAGTATTTT. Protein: CASSTQETGTQYF.

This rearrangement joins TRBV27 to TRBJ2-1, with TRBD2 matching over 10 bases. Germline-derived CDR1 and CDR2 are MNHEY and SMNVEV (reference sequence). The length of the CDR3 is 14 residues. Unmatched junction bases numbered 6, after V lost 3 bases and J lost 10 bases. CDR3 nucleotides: TGTGCCAGCAGTTTGTCTAGCGGGGGAGGAGAGCAGTTCTTC. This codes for CASSLSSGGGEQFF.

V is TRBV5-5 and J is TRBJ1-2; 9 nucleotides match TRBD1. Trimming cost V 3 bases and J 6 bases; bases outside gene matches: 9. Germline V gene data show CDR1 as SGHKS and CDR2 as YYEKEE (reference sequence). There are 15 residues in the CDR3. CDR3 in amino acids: CASSSLPGQGNGYTF. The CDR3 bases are TGTGCCAGCAGCTCTTTACCGGGACAGGGAAATGGCTACACCTTC.